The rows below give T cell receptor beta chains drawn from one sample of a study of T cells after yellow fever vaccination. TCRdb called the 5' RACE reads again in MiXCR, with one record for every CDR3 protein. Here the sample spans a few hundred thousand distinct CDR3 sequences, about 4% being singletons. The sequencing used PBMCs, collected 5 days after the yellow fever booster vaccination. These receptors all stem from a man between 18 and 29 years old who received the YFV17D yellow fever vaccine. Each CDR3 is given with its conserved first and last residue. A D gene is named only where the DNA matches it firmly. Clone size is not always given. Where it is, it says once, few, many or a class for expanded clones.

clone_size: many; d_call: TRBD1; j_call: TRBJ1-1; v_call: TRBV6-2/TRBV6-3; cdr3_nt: TGTGCCAGCAGTTACCGACAGGGGGACACTGAAGCTTTCTTT; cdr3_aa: CASSYRQGDTEAFF
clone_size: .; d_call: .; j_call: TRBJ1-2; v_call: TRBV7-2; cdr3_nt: TGTGCCAGCAGCTTTTTGGGGGGGGCCTATGGCTACACCTTC; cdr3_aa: CASSFLGGAYGYTF
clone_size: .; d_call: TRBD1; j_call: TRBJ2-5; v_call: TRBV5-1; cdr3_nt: TGCGCCAGCAGCTTGGATTGGGACAGGGGAAAGTTGGCCCAGTACTTC; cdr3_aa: CASSLDWDRGKLAQYF
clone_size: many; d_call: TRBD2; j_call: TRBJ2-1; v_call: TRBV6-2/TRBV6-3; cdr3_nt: TGTGCCAGCAGAATTAGCGGGGGGGCCCGAGGGCAGTTCTTC; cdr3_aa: CASRISGGARGQFF
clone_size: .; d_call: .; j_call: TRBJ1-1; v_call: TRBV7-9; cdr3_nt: TGTGCCAGCAGCTTAGAAGTAGGGAGCACTGAAGCTTTCTTT; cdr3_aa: CASSLEVGSTEAFF
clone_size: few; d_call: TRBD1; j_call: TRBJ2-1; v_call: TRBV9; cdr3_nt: TGTGCCAGCAGCGTAGCTACCGGGACAGGGGGTAATGAGCAGTTCTTC; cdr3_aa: CASSVATGTGGNEQFF
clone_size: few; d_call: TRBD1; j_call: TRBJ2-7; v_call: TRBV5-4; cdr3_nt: TGTGCCAGCAGCTCCCCCGGGACAGGGGGCTACGAGCAGTACTTC; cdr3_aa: CASSSPGTGGYEQYF
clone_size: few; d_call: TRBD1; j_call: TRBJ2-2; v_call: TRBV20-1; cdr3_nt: TGCAGTGCTAGACCTCCGGGACAGCGAACCGGGGAGCTGTTTTTT; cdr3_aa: CSARPPGQRTGELFF
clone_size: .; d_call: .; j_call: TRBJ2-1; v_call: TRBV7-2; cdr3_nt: TGTGCCAGCAGCCCCGGACCTCGGTTAGGCTCCTACAATGAGCAGTTCTTC; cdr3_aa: CASSPGPRLGSYNEQFF
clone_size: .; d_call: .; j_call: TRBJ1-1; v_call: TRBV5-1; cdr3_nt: TGCGGCAGCTGCACCATGGGCTCGGACACTGAAGCTTTCTTT; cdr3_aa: CGSCTMGSDTEAFF
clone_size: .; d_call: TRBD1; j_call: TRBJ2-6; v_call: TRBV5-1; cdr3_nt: TGCGCCAGCAGCAACGGACAGGGTGGTTCTGGGGCCAACGTCCTGACTTTC; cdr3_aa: CASSNGQGGSGANVLTF
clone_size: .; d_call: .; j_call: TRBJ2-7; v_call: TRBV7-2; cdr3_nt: TGTGCCAGCAGCCCTCTTAGGGGGGGCTTATACGAGCAGTACTTC; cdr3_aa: CASSPLRGGLYEQYF
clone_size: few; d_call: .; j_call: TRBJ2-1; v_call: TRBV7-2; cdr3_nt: TGTGCCAGCAGCTTATATGGTGACAATGAGCAGTTCTTC; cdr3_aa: CASSLYGDNEQFF
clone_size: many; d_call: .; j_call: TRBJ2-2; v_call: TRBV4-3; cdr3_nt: TGCGCCAGCAGCCCAATAGACAGAGCCGGGGAGCTGTTTTTT; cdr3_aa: CASSPIDRAGELFF
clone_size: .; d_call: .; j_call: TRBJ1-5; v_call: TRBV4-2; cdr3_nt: TGTGCCAGCAGCCAAGCTGCAGGCAGTAGCAATCAGCCCCAGCATTTT; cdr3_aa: CASSQAAGSSNQPQHF
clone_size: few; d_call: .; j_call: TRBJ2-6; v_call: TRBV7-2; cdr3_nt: TGTGCCTGCCGGGGGACCGGGGCCAACGTCCTGACTTTC; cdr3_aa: CACRGTGANVLTF
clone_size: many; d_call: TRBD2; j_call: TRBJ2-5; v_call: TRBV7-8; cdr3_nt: TGTGCCAGCAGCTTAGCCGGGGTAGCGGGGCGGGAGACCCAGTACTTC; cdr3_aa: CASSLAGVAGRETQYF
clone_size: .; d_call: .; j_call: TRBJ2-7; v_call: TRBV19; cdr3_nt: TGTGCCAGTTCGGGGGGCGACAGGGATAATCTATACAAGCAGTACTTC; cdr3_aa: CASSGGDRDNLYKQYF
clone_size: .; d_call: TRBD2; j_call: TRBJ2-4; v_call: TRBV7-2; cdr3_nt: TGTGCCAGCAGCTCCCTAGCGGGGGGCAACATTCAGTACTTC; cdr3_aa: CASSSLAGGNIQYF
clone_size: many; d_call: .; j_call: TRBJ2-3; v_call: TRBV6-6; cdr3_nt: TGTGCCAGCAGACCCACTAGCACAGATACGCAGTATTTT; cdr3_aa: CASRPTSTDTQYF
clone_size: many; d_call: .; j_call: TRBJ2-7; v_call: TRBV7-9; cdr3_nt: TGTGCCAGCAGCTTAGTAGGGGGGTCCTACGAGCAGTACTTC; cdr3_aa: CASSLVGGSYEQYF
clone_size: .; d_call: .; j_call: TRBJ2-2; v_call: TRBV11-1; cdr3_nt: TGTGCCAGCAGCCCCCGGGACATCTTAGGCACCGGGGAGCTGTTTTTT; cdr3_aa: CASSPRDILGTGELFF
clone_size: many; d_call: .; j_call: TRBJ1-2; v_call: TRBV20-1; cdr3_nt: TGCAGTGCTAGAGATAGACGCACCACTAACTATGGCTACACCTTC; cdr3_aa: CSARDRRTTNYGYTF
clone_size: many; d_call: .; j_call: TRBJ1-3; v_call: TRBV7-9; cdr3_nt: TGTGCCAGCAGCTTACACAGGCTTCCCTCTGGAAACACCATATATTTT; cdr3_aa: CASSLHRLPSGNTIYF
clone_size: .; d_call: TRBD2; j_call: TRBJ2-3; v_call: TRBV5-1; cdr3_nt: TGCGCCAGCAGCTTGGCCGGGGGGGGTAACACAGATACGCAGTATTTT; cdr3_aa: CASSLAGGGNTDTQYF
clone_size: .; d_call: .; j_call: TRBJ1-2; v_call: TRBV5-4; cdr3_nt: TGTGCCAGCAGCTTGTGGCGAAGTGGCTACACCTTC; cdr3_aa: CASSLWRSGYTF
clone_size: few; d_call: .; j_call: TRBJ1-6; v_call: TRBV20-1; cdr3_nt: TGCAGTGCTCCCTCTGGCGGAGAGTCACCCCTCCACTTT; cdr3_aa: CSAPSGGESPLHF
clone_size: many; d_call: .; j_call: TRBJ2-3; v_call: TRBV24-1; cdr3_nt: TGTGCCACCAGTGATTGGAGCACCAAGGGGTTTAGAGATACGCAGTATTTT; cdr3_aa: CATSDWSTKGFRDTQYF
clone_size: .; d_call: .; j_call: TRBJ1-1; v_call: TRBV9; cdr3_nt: TGTGCCAGCAGCGTGGGGTCAGGGACACAGAACACTGAAGCTTTCTTT; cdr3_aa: CASSVGSGTQNTEAFF
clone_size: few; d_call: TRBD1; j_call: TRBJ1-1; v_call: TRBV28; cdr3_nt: TGTGCCAGCAGATCAGGGGGCGCCGGGGGCATGAACACTGAAGCTTTCTTT; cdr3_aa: CASRSGGAGGMNTEAFF
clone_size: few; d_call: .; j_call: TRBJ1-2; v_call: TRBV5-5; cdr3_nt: TGTGCCAGCGGTCAGGACGGGTTCTATGGCTACACCTTC; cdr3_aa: CASGQDGFYGYTF
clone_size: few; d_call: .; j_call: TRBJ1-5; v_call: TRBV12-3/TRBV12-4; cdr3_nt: TGTGCCAGCAGTTCCTCCGGGCCAACCAATCAGCCCCAGCATTTT; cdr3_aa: CASSSSGPTNQPQHF
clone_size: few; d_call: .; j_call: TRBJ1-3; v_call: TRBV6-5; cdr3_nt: TGTGCCAGCAGCCACGACGGAAACACCATATATTTT; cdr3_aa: CASSHDGNTIYF
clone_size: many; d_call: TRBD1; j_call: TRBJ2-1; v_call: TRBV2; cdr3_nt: TGTGCCAGCTCGCGGACAGGGAGAGTCGATGAGCAGTTCTTC; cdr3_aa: CASSRTGRVDEQFF
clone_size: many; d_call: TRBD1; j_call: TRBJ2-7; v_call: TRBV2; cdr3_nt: TGTGCCAGCAGTCGGGGGGACAGGGGGAACGAGCAGTACTTC; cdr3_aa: CASSRGDRGNEQYF
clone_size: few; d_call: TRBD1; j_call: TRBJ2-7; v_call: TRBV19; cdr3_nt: TGTGCCAGTCGCACGACAGGGCATTACGAGCAGTACTTC; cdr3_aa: CASRTTGHYEQYF
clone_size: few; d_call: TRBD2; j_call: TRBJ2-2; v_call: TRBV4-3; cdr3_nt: TGCGCCAGCAGCCAAGACGAGCGGGGTTCGGCCGGGGAGCTGTTTTTT; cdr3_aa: CASSQDERGSAGELFF
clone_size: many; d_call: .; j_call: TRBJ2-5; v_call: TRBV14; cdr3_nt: TGTGCCAGCAGCCAATCAGAGACCCAGTACTTC; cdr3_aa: CASSQSETQYF
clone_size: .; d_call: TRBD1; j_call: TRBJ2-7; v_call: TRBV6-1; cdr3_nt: TGTGCCAGCAGTGGACAGGGGGCATGGGAGCAGTACTTC; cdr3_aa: CASSGQGAWEQYF
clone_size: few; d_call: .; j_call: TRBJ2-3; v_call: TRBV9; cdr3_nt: TGTGCCAGCAGCGTAGGACCCACAGATACGCAGTATTTT; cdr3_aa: CASSVGPTDTQYF
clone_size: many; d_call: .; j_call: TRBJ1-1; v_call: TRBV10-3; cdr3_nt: TGTGCCATCAGTGAGGTGAACACTGAAGCTTTCTTT; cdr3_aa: CAISEVNTEAFF
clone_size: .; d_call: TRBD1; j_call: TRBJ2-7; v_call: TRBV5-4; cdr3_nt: TGTGCCAGCAGCATCCGGGACAGCTACGAGCAGTACTTC; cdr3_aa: CASSIRDSYEQYF
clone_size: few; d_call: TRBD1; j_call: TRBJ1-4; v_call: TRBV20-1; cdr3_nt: TGCAGTGCTAGCCAGGGACAGGGGAATGAAAAACTGTTTTTT; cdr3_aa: CSASQGQGNEKLFF